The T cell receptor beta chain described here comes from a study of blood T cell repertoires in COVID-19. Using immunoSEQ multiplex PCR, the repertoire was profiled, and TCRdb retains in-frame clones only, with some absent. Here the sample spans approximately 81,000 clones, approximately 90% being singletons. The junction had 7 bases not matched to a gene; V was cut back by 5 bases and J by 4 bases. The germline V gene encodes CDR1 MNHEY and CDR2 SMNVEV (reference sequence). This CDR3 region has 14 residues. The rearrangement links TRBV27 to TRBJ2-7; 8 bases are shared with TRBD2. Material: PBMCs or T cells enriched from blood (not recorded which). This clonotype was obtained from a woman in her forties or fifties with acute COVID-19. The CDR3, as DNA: TGTGCCAGCAGTAGCATCACGGGGGGGTACGAGCAGTACTTC. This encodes CASSSITGGYEQYF.